What follows describes a single TCR beta chain. The junction departs from germline at one end; a sequencing error may be responsible. This sample is drawn from a study of T cell changes during pregnancy in multiple sclerosis. Sequenced by immunoSEQ multiplex PCR; TCRdb stores in-frame clones only, minus some. The sample has about 40,000 clones, roughly 90% seen once. The starting material was CD8+ T cells from peripheral blood mononuclear cells, obtained in the first trimester of pregnancy. This receptor was identified in a female donor with multiple sclerosis, enrolled in a pregnancy study.

The chain's CDR3 is CASSQGTGLVF. Here the CDR3 DNA reads TGTGCCAGCAGCCAAGGCACAGGGCTTGTCTTC. The chain combines TRBV4-2 with TRBJ1-2; D is possibly TRBD1 (6 bases). Germline values: CDR1 LGHNA, CDR2 YNFKEQ. The CDR3 consists of 11 residues.